The rows below give T cell receptor beta chains drawn from one sample of a study of cytomegalovirus exposure and HLA in healthy donors. TCRdb's table, derived via immunoSEQ multiplex PCR, lists solely in-frame clones and lacks some. Of some 270,000 clones in the sample, 75% to 85% were seen once. Sequencing used PBMCs. These receptors were obtained from a girl aged 2 to 9 in good health and CMV-seronegative. CDR3s include the opening cysteine and the closing phenylalanine or tryptophan. The D gene is left open where the match is weak. A row's size may be missing; if present it is once, few, many or a size class.

D gene,V gene,J gene,clone size,CDR3 protein,CDR3 DNA
.,TRBV30,TRBJ1-3,.,CAWRRGGNTIYF,TGTGCCTGGAGGCGGGGCGGAAACACCATATATTTT
.,TRBV5-6,TRBJ2-7,.,CASSWLGPTGEQYF,TGTGCCAGCAGCTGGTTAGGACCCACGGGAGAGCAGTACTTC
.,TRBV6-4,TRBJ1-6,once,CASSDDRNSPLHF,TGTGCCAGCAGTGACGACAGAAATTCACCCCTCCACTTT
.,TRBV29-1,TRBJ1-2,.,CSVPGQIYGYTF,TGCAGCGTTCCTGGACAGATCTATGGCTACACCTTC
.,TRBV7-9,TRBJ2-7,.,CASSLGGGEQYF,TGTGCCAGCAGCTTAGGGGGAGGCGAGCAGTACTTC
.,TRBV19,TRBJ1-1,.,CASSMDGGTEAFF,TGTGCCAGTAGTATGGACGGGGGCACTGAAGCTTTCTTT
TRBD1,TRBV2,TRBJ1-4,.,CASRTGGNEKLFF,TGTGCCAGCAGGACAGGGGGTAATGAAAAACTGTTTTTT
TRBD2,TRBV4-2,TRBJ2-4,.,CASSPLAGVKENIQYF,TGTGCCAGCAGCCCGCTAGCGGGAGTGAAGGAAAACATTCAGTACTTC
.,TRBV5-1,TRBJ1-1,.,CASSLHQISTTSEAFF,TGCGCCAGCAGCTTGCATCAGATTAGCACAACCAGCGAGGCTTTCTTT
.,TRBV6-5,TRBJ1-5,.,CASGSGNQPQHF,TGTGCCAGCGGGTCCGGGAATCAGCCCCAGCATTTT
TRBD2,TRBV15,TRBJ2-1,.,CATSRVSGGRLTREQFF,TGTGCCACCAGCAGGGTCAGCGGCGGGAGGTTAACCCGGGAGCAGTTCTTC
.,TRBV6-5,TRBJ1-1,.,CASSYSLTLGTEAFF,TGTGCCAGCAGTTACTCCCTGACCCTCGGGACTGAAGCTTTCTTT
.,TRBV30,TRBJ2-5,.,CAWSLGQFQETQYF,TGTGCCTGGAGCCTTGGACAGTTCCAAGAGACCCAGTACTTC
TRBD2,TRBV2,TRBJ2-1,.,CASKQRSGGAYYNEQFF,TGTGCCAGTAAGCAACGTAGCGGGGGGGCCTACTACAATGAGCAGTTCTTC
TRBD2,TRBV27,TRBJ2-2,.,CASSLSSGGPGELFF,TGTGCCAGCAGTTTATCGTCGGGGGGGCCCGGGGAGCTGTTTTTT
.,TRBV10-3,TRBJ2-1,.,CAISGVQGEQFF,TGTGCCATCAGTGGAGTGCAGGGGGAGCAGTTCTTC
.,TRBV4-1,TRBJ1-2,.,CASSQGTAGYGYTF,TGCGCCAGCAGCCAAGGGACAGCTGGCTATGGCTACACCTTC
TRBD2,TRBV25-1,TRBJ2-3,.,CASSEITSGSTDTQYF,TGTGCCAGCAGTGAAATTACTAGCGGGAGCACAGATACGCAGTATTTT
TRBD2,TRBV7-6,TRBJ2-1,.,CASSTLLKRGYNEQFF,TGTGCCAGCAGCACCTTGTTGAAGCGGGGTTACAATGAGCAGTTCTTC
TRBD2,TRBV11-2,TRBJ2-7,.,CASSYRLAGEYEQYF,TGTGCCAGCAGTTACCGACTAGCGGGGGAGTACGAGCAGTACTTC
.,TRBV9,TRBJ2-7,.,CASSVGESEQYF,TGTGCCAGCAGCGTAGGGGAGTCCGAGCAGTACTTC
TRBD1,TRBV6-1,TRBJ2-7,.,CASSESVQGAYEQYF,TGTGCCAGCAGTGAATCGGTACAGGGGGCCTACGAGCAGTACTTC
TRBD2,TRBV4-1,TRBJ2-2,.,CASISMMPSGTFTGELFF,TGCGCCAGCATCTCAATGATGCCTAGCGGGACCTTCACCGGGGAGCTGTTTTTT
TRBD1,TRBV13,TRBJ1-4,.,CAGSRQGMREKLFF,TGTGCCGGCAGCCGACAGGGTATGCGGGAAAAACTGTTTTTT
.,TRBV9,TRBJ1-4,few,CASSDRAGGKLFF,TGTGCCAGCAGCGACCGGGCGGGAGGGAAACTGTTTTTT
.,TRBV5-1,TRBJ2-7,.,CASSPDIYEQYF,TGCGCCAGCAGCCCGGACATCTACGAGCAGTACTTC
TRBD1,TRBV5-6,TRBJ1-1,.,CASSLRVIRGRNAEAFF,TGTGCCAGCAGCTTGAGAGTGATCAGGGGGCGCAACGCTGAAGCTTTCTTT
.,TRBV20-1,TRBJ2-7,.,CSSLAGSEQYF,TGCAGTTCCCTGGCGGGTTCCGAGCAGTACTTC
TRBD2,TRBV9,TRBJ2-1,few,CASSPSGVHNEQFF,TGTGCCAGCAGCCCTAGCGGGGTTCACAATGAGCAGTTCTTC
TRBD2,TRBV7-8,TRBJ2-1,few,CASSTSDTSGGNEQFF,TGTGCCAGCAGCACAAGTGATACTAGCGGGGGGAATGAGCAGTTCTTC
TRBD2,TRBV4-1,TRBJ2-7,.,CASSQDWTSGVYEQYF,TGCGCCAGCAGCCAAGACTGGACTAGCGGGGTCTACGAGCAGTACTTC
.,TRBV14,TRBJ2-1,.,CASSQGGRPHNEQFF,TGTGCCAGCAGCCAAGGAGGGAGACCCCACAATGAGCAGTTCTTC
TRBD1,TRBV5-1,TRBJ2-1,few,CASSPRGGKSYNEQFF,TGCGCCAGCAGCCCTAGAGGGGGCAAGTCCTACAATGAGCAGTTCTTC
TRBD2,TRBV7-3,TRBJ2-1,.,CASKLGGGLAGYSYNEQFF,TGTGCCAGCAAATTGGGAGGGGGGCTAGCGGGATACTCCTACAATGAGCAGTTCTTC
.,TRBV30,TRBJ1-5,once,CAWSGGLRNQPQHF,TGTGCCTGGAGTGGGGGACTAAGAAATCAGCCCCAGCATTTT
.,TRBV4-1,TRBJ1-1,.,CASSQEWGENAEAFF,TGCGCCAGCAGCCAAGAATGGGGGGAAAACGCTGAAGCTTTCTTT
.,TRBV29-1,TRBJ2-1,.,CSVQGYNEQFF,TGCAGCGTTCAGGGATACAATGAGCAGTTCTTC
.,TRBV28,TRBJ1-2,.,CASSFPYPYGYTF,TGTGCCAGCAGTTTCCCCTATCCCTATGGCTACACCTTC
TRBD1,TRBV28,TRBJ1-5,.,CASSFFGRGTGEGQPQHF,TGTGCCAGCAGTTTTTTCGGGAGAGGGACAGGAGAGGGTCAGCCCCAGCATTTT
.,TRBV6-1,TRBJ2-7,.,CASMSLGSYEQYF,TGTGCCAGCATGTCACTCGGCTCCTACGAGCAGTACTTC
.,TRBV5-6,TRBJ2-7,.,CASSFFVARRDEQYF,TGTGCCAGCAGCTTCTTCGTGGCCAGGAGGGACGAGCAGTACTTC